A selection of T cell receptor beta chains follows, all from one sample in a study of T cell repertoires in cytomegalovirus infection. No antigens are known for them. One entry per CDR3 protein results from TCRdb running MiXCR on the reads. The sample shows 140,000 to 150,000 distinct CDR3 sequences, 32% of them seen only once. The source was CD8+ T cells from cultured PBMCs, collected from culture after CMV antigen stimulation. All receptors derive from a human donor in good health (CMV status not recorded). Some clones in this sample may be carry-over from other donors' samples. CDR3s include the opening cysteine and the closing phenylalanine or tryptophan. The D gene is left open where the match is weak. A row's size may be missing; if present it is once, few, many or a size class.

V,D,J,length,size,DNA,CDR3
TRBV6-1,.,TRBJ2-2,12,.,TGTGCCAGCAGTCAAGGTTGGGGGGAGCTGTTTTTT,CASSQGWGELFF
TRBV7-2,TRBD1,TRBJ2-7,15,many,TGTGCCAGCAGCTTAGGACAGGGGATAGACTACGAGCAGTACTTC,CASSLGQGIDYEQYF
TRBV9,.,TRBJ2-5,14,few,TGTGCCAGCAGCGTAGGAGGGTTGGGAGAGACCCAGTACTTC,CASSVGGLGETQYF
TRBV9,TRBD2,TRBJ2-5,13,once,TGTGCCAGCAGCGATACTAGCGGGGTTACCCAGTACTTC,CASSDTSGVTQYF
TRBV7-8,.,TRBJ1-5,14,many,TGTGCCAGCAGCTCTGGACAGAGCAATCAGCCCCAGCATTTT,CASSSGQSNQPQHF
TRBV7-8,.,TRBJ1-4,16,many,TGTGCCAGCAGCATTACGGGGGTTCCTCTTGGTGAAAAACTGTTTTTT,CASSITGVPLGEKLFF
TRBV29-1,.,TRBJ2-5,11,few,TGCAGCGTTGTACAGGGCGAGACCCAGTACTTC,CSVVQGETQYF
TRBV24-1,TRBD2,TRBJ2-5,16,.,TGTGCCACCAGTGACTTGAGCGGGGGGAGAGAAGAGACCCAGTACTTC,CATSDLSGGREETQYF
TRBV27,TRBD1,TRBJ1-5,16,few,TGTGCCAGCAGTTTATCGGGACAGGGGGGCAATCAGCCCCAGCATTTT,CASSLSGQGGNQPQHF
TRBV7-2,TRBD2,TRBJ2-1,15,many,TGTGGTGTGCGACTAGCGGGGGGCTCCTACAATGAGCAGTTCTTC,CGVRLAGGSYNEQFF
TRBV6-5,.,TRBJ1-1,13,few,TGTGCCAGCAGCCACCCAGGGCAAGCTGAAGCTTTCTTT,CASSHPGQAEAFF
TRBV15,.,TRBJ1-4,14,few,TGTGCCACCAGCATCGGGGGTTCTAATGAAAAACTGTTTTTT,CATSIGGSNEKLFF
TRBV12-3/TRBV12-4,.,TRBJ2-7,13,many,TGTGCCAGCAGTTTAGTGTCGGACGGCGAGCAGTACTTC,CASSLVSDGEQYF
TRBV30,.,TRBJ1-1,16,few,TGTGCCTGGACCGCCGGGACCTTGGCTCTCAACACTGAAGCTTTCTTT,CAWTAGTLALNTEAFF
TRBV11-2,TRBD2,TRBJ2-5,17,.,TGTGCCAGCGGCTACTGGGGAGCGGGGGGAACCCTAGGGACCCAGTACTTC,CASGYWGAGGTLGTQYF
TRBV5-6,TRBD2,TRBJ2-1,16,many,TGTGCCAGCAGCTCCATTTCTAGCGGGGGCTACAATGAGCAGTTCTTC,CASSSISSGGYNEQFF
TRBV5-6,.,TRBJ2-1,16,once,TGTGCCAGCAAAAGCCCCCAGGGCTCCAACTACAATGAGCAGTTCTTC,CASKSPQGSNYNEQFF
TRBV28,TRBD1,TRBJ2-7,16,.,TGTGCCAGCAGTTTCTCGGGCAGGGGGTGGGATGACGAGCAGTACTTC,CASSFSGRGWDDEQYF
TRBV4-2,.,TRBJ2-7,16,.,TGTGCCAGCAGCCCGCGACACGTGTCGGTACCCTACGAGCAGTACTTC,CASSPRHVSVPYEQYF
TRBV12-3/TRBV12-4,.,TRBJ1-2,13,.,TGTGCCAGCAGTACCGGGCCGAGCTTGGGCTACACCTTC,CASSTGPSLGYTF
TRBV7-3,.,TRBJ2-1,14,.,TGTGCCAGCAGCCCAGGGATCTCGGGCAATGAGCAGTTCTTC,CASSPGISGNEQFF
TRBV6-5,TRBD1,TRBJ2-1,15,few,TGTGCCAACAGTGGGGGTTCTCGACAGGGGGATGAGCAGTTCTTC,CANSGGSRQGDEQFF
TRBV6-2/TRBV6-3,.,TRBJ2-1,12,.,TGTGCCAGCAGTTACCCTTATAATGAGCAGTTCTTC,CASSYPYNEQFF
TRBV4-1,TRBD1,TRBJ2-2,15,many,TGCGCCAGCAGCCTCTGGACAGGGAACACCGGGGAGCTGTTTTTT,CASSLWTGNTGELFF
TRBV28,.,TRBJ2-5,15,.,TGTGCCAGCAGGACCCCGGAGGACAGCTTAGAGACCCAGTACTTC,CASRTPEDSLETQYF
TRBV5-1,TRBD2,TRBJ2-1,14,.,TGCGCCAGCAGCTTGCCCAGCGGGGTATATGAGCAGTTCTTC,CASSLPSGVYEQFF
TRBV11-2,.,TRBJ2-5,14,.,TGTGCCAGCAGGGTTGTAGGGGGACAAGAGACCCAGTACTTC,CASRVVGGQETQYF
TRBV27,.,TRBJ1-1,14,.,TGTGCCAGCAGTGCGGGACCCCAGAACACTGAAGCTTTCTTT,CASSAGPQNTEAFF
TRBV2,.,TRBJ1-5,15,.,TGTGCCAGCAGTGAGTTAGGGGGAAGCAATCAGCCCCAGCATTTT,CASSELGGSNQPQHF
TRBV12-3/TRBV12-4,.,TRBJ2-4,13,few,TGTGCCAGCAGCTGGATGGCCAAAAACATTCAGTACTTC,CASSWMAKNIQYF
TRBV7-2,.,TRBJ2-7,15,few,TGTGCCAGCGCGACACTAGCGTTAGGGGGTGACGAGCAGTACTTC,CASATLALGGDEQYF
TRBV7-9,.,TRBJ2-1,10,.,TGTGCCAGCAGCTTAGAGGGGCAGTTCTTC,CASSLEGQFF
TRBV6-5,.,TRBJ2-3,15,.,TGTGCCGGCGCCTCTGGGGCTCGATTCACAGATACGCAGTATTTT,CAGASGARFTDTQYF
TRBV11-2,.,TRBJ2-7,13,.,TGTGCCAGCAGCTTTGGATCAGGTTACGAGCAGTACTTC,CASSFGSGYEQYF
TRBV6-1,TRBD1,TRBJ1-5,15,.,TGTGCCAGCAGTGAGGCACAGGGGGTACATCAGCCCCAGCATTTT,CASSEAQGVHQPQHF
TRBV2,.,TRBJ2-3,14,.,TGTGCCAGCTCACAGGAGATTAGCACAGATACGCAGTATTTT,CASSQEISTDTQYF
TRBV12-3/TRBV12-4,.,TRBJ2-7,13,few,TGTGCCAGCAGTTTTTTGGCGGACTACGAGCAGTACTTC,CASSFLADYEQYF
TRBV7-3,.,TRBJ2-7,14,.,TGTGCCAGCAGCTTGCCCGACAGGCCATACGAGCAGTACTTC,CASSLPDRPYEQYF
TRBV2,TRBD1,TRBJ2-1,19,.,TGTGCCAGCAGTGGGACGATCACAGGGGACATGTCCGGTTACAATGAGCAGTTCTTC,CASSGTITGDMSGYNEQFF
TRBV12-3/TRBV12-4,.,TRBJ1-1,14,few,TGTGCCAGCAGTCCTTTCTGGACCCGTAGTGAAGCTTTCTTT,CASSPFWTRSEAFF
TRBV12-3/TRBV12-4,TRBD2,TRBJ2-3,14,.,TGTGCCAGCAGTTTAGTAGCGGGGGGAGATACGCAGTATTTT,CASSLVAGGDTQYF
TRBV28,.,TRBJ2-1,17,.,TGTGCCAGCAGTTTCCCCGTCCCGGGACCCTCGGGCAATGAGCAGTTCTTC,CASSFPVPGPSGNEQFF
TRBV20-1,TRBD2,TRBJ2-1,16,many,TGCAGTGCCTCGGAGGCACTAGCGGGGGTCTCCAATGTGCAGTTCTTC,CSASEALAGVSNVQFF